At least ten counts were recorded for the clone carrying this T cell receptor (beta chain). Its antigen is currently unknown. The CDR3 is cut off 3 residues early in the read; its end comes from the germline J gene. This record belongs to a study of T cell clonality in common variable immunodeficiency. The repertoire was sequenced with immunoSEQ multiplex PCR; TCRdb's copy has only in-frame clones and lacks some. The data show roughly 32,000 clones, none appearing only once, with around 9.5% held by the ten largest. Germline-derived CDR1 and CDR2 are KGHDR and SFDVKD. The CDR3 sequence is 14 residues long. The V end lost 7 bases, the J end lost 4 bases, and 13 bases lay between the germline ends. General study results and limits: Links between repertoire features and CVID complications were heterogeneity-limited. CVID subjects shared fewer TCRbeta clones than healthy controls did. Fewer deletions and N-nucleotide insertions were reportedly seen in common variable immunodeficiency TCR beta sequences.

The chain combines TRBV24-1 with TRBJ2-1; D might be TRBD1 (6 bases). Source material: peripheral blood mononuclear cells. The receptor was isolated from a person aged 18 to 75 in good health. The CDR3 is CATRGHGLYNEQFF. The CDR3 DNA, read in part, is TGTGCCACCAGGGGACACGGCCTATACAATGAG.